The 2 T cell receptor beta chains below were found in one sample sequenced in a study of blood T cell repertoires in COVID-19. TCRdb keeps only in-frame clones here, not all; method: immunoSEQ multiplex PCR. The sample yields about 76,000 clones, roughly nine tenths seen once. The sequenced sample was peripheral blood. These receptors were taken from a man aged 25 to 45 with acute or convalescent COVID-19.

The rearrangement links TRBV19 to TRBJ2-3; D not resolved. Looked up from germline, CDR1 is LNHDA and CDR2 is SQIVND (reference sequence). The CDR3 contains 12 residues. V lost 5 bases and J lost 4, with 7 bases in between. CDR3 region: CASSQVSDTQYF. CDR3 nucleotide sequence: TGTGCCAGTAGTCAGGTGTCAGATACGCAGTATTTT.

The V and J genes are TRBV24-1 and TRBJ2-3; TRBD2 might be the D (7 bases). V lost 2 bases to trimming and J lost 5 bases, with 16 bases between them. The V gene's germline CDR1 is KGHDR and CDR2 SFDVKD. The CDR3 loop spans 16 amino acids. The CDR3 region is CATSDSSGGRRDTQYF. CDR3 in DNA: TGTGCCACCAGTGATTCATCGGGGGGCCGAAGAGATACGCAGTATTTT.